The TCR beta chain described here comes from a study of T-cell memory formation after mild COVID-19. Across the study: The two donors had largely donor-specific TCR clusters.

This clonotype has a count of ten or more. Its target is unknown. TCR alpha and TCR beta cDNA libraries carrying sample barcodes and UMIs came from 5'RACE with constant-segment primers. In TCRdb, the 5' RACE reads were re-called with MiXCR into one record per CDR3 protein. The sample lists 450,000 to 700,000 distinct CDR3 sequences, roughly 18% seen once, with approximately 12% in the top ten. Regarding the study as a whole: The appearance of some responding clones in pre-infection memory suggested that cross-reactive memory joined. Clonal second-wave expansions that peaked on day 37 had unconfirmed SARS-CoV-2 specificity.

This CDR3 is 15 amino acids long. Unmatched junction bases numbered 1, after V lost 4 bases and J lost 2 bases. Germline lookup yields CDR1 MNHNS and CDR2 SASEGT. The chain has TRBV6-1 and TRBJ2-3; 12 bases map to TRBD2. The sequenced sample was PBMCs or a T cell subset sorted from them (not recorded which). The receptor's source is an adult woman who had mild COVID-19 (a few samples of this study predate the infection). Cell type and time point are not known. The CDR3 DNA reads TGTGCCAGCAGTGGACTAGCGGGAGCCACAGATACGCAGTATTTT. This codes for CASSGLAGATDTQYF.